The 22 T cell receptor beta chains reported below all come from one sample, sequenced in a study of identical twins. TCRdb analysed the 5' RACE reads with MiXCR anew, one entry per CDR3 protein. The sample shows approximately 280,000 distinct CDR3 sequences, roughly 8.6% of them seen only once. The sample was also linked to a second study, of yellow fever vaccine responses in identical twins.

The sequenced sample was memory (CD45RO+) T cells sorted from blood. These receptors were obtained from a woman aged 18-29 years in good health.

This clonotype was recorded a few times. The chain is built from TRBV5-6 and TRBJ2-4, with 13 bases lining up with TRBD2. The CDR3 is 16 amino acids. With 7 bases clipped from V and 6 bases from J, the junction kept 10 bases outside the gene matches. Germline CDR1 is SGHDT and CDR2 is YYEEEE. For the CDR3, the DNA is TGTGCCAGCGGATGGACTAGCGGGGGAGGAAGAAACATTCAGTACTTC. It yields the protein CASGWTSGGGRNIQYF. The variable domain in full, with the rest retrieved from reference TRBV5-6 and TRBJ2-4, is DAGVTQSPTHLIKTRGQQVTLRCSPKSGHDTVSWYQQALGQGPQFIFQYYEEEERQRGNFPDRFSGHQFPNYSSELNVNALLLGDSALYLCASGWTSGGGRNIQYFGAGTRLSVL.

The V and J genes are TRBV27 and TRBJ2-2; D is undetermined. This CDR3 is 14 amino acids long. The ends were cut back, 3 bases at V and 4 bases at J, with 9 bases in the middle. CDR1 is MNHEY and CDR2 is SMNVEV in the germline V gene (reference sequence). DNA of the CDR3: TGTGCCAGCAGTTTCAGGAGCCTCACCGGGGAGCTGTTTTTT. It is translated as CASSFRSLTGELFF.

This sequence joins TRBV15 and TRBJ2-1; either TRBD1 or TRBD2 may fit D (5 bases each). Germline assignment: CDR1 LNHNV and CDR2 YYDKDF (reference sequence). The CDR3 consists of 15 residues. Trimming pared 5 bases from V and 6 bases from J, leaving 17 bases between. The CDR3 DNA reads TGTGCCACCAGCGAGAAGAGAGGGGCGGTCAATGAGCAGTTCTTC. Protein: CATSEKRGAVNEQFF.

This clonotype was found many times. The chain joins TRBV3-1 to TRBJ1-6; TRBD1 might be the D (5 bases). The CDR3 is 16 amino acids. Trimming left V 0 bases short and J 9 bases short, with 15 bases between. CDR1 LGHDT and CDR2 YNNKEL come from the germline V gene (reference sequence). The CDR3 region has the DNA TGTGCCAGCAGCCAAGACCGCCAGGGTTGGCGTTCACCCCTCCACTTT. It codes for CASSQDRQGWRSPLHF.

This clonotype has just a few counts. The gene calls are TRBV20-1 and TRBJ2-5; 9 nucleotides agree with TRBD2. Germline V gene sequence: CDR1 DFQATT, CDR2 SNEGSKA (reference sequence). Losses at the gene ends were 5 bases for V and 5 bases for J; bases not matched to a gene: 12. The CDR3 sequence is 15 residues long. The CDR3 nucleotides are TGCAGTGCTGTGGGGGCGGGAGGGGGACCGGAGACCCAGTACTTC. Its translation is CSAVGAGGGPETQYF.

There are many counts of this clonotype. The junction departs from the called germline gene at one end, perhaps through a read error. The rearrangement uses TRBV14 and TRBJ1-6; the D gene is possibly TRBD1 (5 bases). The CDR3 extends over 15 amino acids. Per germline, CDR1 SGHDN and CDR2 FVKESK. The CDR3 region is CASSQGGLYSSPLHF. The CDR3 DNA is TGTGCCAGCAGCCAGGGGGGTTTGTATAGTTCACCCCTCCACTTT.

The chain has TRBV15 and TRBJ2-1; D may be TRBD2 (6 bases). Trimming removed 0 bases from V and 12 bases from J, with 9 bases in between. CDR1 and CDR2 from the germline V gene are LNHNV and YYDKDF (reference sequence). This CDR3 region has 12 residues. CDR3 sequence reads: CATSRDGLSQFF. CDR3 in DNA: TGTGCCACCAGCAGAGACGGACTATCGCAGTTCTTC. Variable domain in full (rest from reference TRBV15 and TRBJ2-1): DAMVIQNPRYQVTQFGKPVTLSCSQTLNHNVMYWYQQKSSQAPKLLFHYYDKDFNNEADTPDNFQSRRPNTSFCFLDIRSPGLGDTAMYLCATSRDGLSQFFGPGTRLTVL.

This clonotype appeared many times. CDR3 loop: CASSADRGFGYTF. The CDR3, as DNA: TGTGCCAGCAGTGCAGACAGGGGTTTTGGCTACACCTTC. This chain uses TRBV12-3 or TRBV12-4 with TRBJ1-2; 8 bases are shared with TRBD1. The J segment lost 7 bases and the V segment lost 5 bases, leaving 6 bases of the junction unmatched. The CDR3 has 13 residues.

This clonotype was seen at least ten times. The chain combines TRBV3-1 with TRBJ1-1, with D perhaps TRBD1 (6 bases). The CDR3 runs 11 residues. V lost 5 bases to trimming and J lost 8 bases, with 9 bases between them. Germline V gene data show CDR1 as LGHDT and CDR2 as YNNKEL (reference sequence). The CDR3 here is CASSWGAEAFF. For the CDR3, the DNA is TGTGCCAGCAGCTGGGGGGCAGAAGCTTTCTTT.

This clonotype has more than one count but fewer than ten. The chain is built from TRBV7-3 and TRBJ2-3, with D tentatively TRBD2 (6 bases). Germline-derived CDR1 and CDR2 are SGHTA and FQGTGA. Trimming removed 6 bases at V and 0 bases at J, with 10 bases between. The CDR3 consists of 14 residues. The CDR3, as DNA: TGTGCCAGCAGGACGGGAGCTAGCACAGATACGCAGTATTTT. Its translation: CASRTGASTDTQYF.

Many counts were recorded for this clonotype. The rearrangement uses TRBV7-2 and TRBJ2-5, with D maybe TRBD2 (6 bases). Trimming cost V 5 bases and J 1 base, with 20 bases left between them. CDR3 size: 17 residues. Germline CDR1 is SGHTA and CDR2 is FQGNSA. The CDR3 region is CASSRPGGTSGQETQYF. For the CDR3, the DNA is TGTGCCAGCAGCAGACCCGGCGGGACTTCAGGCCAAGAGACCCAGTACTTC. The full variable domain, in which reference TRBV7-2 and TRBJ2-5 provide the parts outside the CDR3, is GAGVSQSPSNKVTEKGKDVELRCDPISGHTALYWYRQSLGQGLEFLIYFQGNSAPDKSGLPSDRFSAERTGGSVSTLTIQRTQQEDSAVYLCASSRPGGTSGQETQYFGPGTRLLVL.

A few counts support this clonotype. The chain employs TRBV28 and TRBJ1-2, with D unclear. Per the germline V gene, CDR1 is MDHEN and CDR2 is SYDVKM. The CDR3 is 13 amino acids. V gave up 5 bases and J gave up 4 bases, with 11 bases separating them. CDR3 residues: CASSKDGIYGYTF. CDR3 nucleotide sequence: TGTGCCAGCAGTAAAGATGGGATCTATGGCTACACCTTC.

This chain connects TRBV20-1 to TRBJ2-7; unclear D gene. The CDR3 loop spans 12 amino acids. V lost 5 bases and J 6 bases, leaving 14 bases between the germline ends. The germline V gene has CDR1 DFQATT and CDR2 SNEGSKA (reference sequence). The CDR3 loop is CSAGQALGEQYF. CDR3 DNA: TGCAGTGCTGGGCAGGCCCTCGGCGAGCAGTACTTC.

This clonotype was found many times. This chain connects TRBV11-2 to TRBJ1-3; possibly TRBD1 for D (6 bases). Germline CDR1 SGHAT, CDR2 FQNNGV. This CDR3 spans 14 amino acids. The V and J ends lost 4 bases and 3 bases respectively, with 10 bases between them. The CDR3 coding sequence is TGTGCCAGCAGCTCCACAGGGAGTGGAAACACCATATATTTT. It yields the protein CASSSTGSGNTIYF.

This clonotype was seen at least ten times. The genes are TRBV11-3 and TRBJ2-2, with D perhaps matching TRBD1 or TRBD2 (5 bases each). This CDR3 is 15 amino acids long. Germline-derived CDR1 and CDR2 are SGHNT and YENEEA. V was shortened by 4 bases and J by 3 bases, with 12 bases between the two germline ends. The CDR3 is CASSSVEGYTGELFF. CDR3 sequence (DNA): TGTGCCAGCAGCTCAGTTGAGGGGTACACCGGGGAGCTGTTTTTT.

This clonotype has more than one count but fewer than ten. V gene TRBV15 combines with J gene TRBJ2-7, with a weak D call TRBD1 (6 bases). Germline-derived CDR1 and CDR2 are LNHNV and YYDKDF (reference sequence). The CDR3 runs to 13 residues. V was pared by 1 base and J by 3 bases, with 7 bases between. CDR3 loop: CATSRVQGYEQYF. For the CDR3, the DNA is TGTGCCACCAGCAGAGTACAGGGCTACGAGCAGTACTTC.

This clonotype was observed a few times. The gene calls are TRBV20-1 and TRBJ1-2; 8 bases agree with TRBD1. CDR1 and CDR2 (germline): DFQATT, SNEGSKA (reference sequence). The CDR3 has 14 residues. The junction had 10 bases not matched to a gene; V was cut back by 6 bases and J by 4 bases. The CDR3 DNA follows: TGCAGTGCGGCCCCCAGGGGGCAAAGCTATGGCTACACCTTC. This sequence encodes CSAAPRGQSYGYTF.

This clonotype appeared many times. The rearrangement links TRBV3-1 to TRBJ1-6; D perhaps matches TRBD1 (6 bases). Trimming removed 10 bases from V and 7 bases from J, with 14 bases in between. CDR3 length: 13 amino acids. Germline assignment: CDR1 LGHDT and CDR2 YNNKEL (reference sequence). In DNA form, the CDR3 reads TGTGCCACCAAAGAAACAGGGAATTCACCCCTCCACTTT. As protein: CATKETGNSPLHF.

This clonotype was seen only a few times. CDR3 loop: CASSQGPSGNGEQYF. Here the CDR3 DNA reads TGTGCCAGCAGCCAAGGGCCGAGCGGGAACGGCGAGCAGTACTTC. The V gene is TRBV3-1, the J gene TRBJ2-7; 7 positions match TRBD2. Germline V gene lookup returns CDR1 LGHDT and CDR2 YNNKEL (reference sequence). The junction had 9 bases not matched to a gene; V was cut back by 1 base and J by 6 bases. The CDR3 runs to 15 residues.

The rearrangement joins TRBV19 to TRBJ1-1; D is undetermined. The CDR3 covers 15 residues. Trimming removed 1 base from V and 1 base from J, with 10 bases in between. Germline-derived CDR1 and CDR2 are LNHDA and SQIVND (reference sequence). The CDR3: CASSIGTRRNTEAFF. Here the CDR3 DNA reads TGTGCCAGTAGTATAGGCACCAGGAGGAACACTGAAGCTTTCTTT.

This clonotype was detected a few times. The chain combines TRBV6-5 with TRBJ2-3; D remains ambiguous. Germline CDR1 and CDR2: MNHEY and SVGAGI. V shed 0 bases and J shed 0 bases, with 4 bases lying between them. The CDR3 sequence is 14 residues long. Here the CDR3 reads CASSYSYSTDTQYF. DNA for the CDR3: TGTGCCAGCAGTTACTCGTATAGCACAGATACGCAGTATTTT.

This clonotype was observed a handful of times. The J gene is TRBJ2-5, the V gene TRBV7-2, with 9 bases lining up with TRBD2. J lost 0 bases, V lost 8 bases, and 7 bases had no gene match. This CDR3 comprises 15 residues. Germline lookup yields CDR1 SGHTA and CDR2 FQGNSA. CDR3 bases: TGTGCCAGCCGGTATAGCGGGAGCCACCAAGAGACCCAGTACTTC. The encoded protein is CASRYSGSHQETQYF. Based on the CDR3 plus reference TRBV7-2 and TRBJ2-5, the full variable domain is GAGVSQSPSNKVTEKGKDVELRCDPISGHTALYWYRQSLGQGLEFLIYFQGNSAPDKSGLPSDRFSAERTGGSVSTLTIQRTQQEDSAVYLCASRYSGSHQETQYFGPGTRLLVL.